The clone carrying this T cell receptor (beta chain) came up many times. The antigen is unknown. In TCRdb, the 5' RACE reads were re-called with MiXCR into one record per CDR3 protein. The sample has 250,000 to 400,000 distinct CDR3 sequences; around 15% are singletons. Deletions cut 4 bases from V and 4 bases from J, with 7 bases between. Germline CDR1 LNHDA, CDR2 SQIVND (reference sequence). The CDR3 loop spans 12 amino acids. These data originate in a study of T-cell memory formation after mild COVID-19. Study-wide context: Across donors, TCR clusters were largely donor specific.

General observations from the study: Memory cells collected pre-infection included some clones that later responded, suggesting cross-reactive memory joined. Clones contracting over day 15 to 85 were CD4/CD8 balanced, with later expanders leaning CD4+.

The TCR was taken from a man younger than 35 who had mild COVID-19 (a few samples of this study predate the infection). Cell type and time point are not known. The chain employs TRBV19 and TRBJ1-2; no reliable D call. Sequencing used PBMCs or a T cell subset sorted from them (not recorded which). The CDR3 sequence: CASSTEGYGYTF. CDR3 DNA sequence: TGTGCCAGTAGTACGGAGGGCTATGGCTACACCTTC. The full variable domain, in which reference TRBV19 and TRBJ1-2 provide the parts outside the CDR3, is DGGITQSPKYLFRKEGQNVTLSCEQNLNHDAMYWYRQDPGQGLRLIYYSQIVNDFQKGDIAEGYSVSREKKESFPLTVTSAQKNPTAFYLCASSTEGYGYTFGSGTRLTVV.